This T cell receptor beta chain was documented in a study of blood T cell repertoires in COVID-19. Study-level background: The analysed material was cDNA or gDNA that came from T cells, B-cell-depleted T cells, or PBMCs.

The method was immunoSEQ multiplex PCR; TCRdb's version includes in-frame clones alone and lacks a portion of them. The data contain approximately 240,000 clones, 87% of them singletons. Participant age was roughly 18 to 100 years, and participants resided in about two dozen US areas. Categorization into cohorts depended on clinical history that participants reported. Germline lookup yields CDR1 SNHLY and CDR2 FYNNEI. This CDR3 comprises 14 residues. Trimming took off 5 bases at V and 6 bases at J, with 11 bases between the two ends. The clonotype originates from a woman aged 25 to 39 with acute COVID-19. The chain uses TRBV2 and TRBJ1-6, with TRBD1 as a possible D gene (6 bases). The sample taken for sequencing was PBMCs or T cells enriched from blood (not recorded which). CDR3 residues: CASSSGTSNSPLHF. The CDR3, as DNA: TGTGCCAGCAGTTCCGGGACATCTAATTCACCCCTCCACTTT. Full variable domain (missing parts from reference TRBV2 and TRBJ1-6): EPEVTQTPSHQVTQMGQEVILRCVPISNHLYFYWYRQILGQKVEFLVSFYNNEISEKSEIFDDQFSVERPDGSNFTLKIRSTKLEDSAMYFCASSSGTSNSPLHFGNGTRLTVT.